Detailed here is one T cell receptor beta chain. As yet, its antigen is unknown. This specimen comes from a study of cytomegalovirus exposure and HLA in healthy donors. Study findings and constraints: More than 15,000 TCR beta sequences were associated with HLA alleles at 0.05 false discovery rate in a later analysis. One cluster of highly shared sequence variants probably arose as a sequencing artifact. Trimming of TCR beta V- and J-genes showed a link, identified in a later analysis, to a missense DCLRE1C variant.

The ends were cut back, 5 bases at V and 5 bases at J, with 12 bases in the middle. The length of the CDR3 is 13 residues. The V gene's germline CDR1 is PRHDT and CDR2 FYEKMQ (reference sequence). The PCR ran on 60 Vbeta and 13 Jbeta primers. The repertoire was sequenced with immunoSEQ multiplex PCR; TCRdb's copy has only in-frame clones and lacks some. The sample lists under 200,000 clones, about 75% occurring once. This chain uses TRBV13 with TRBJ1-1; no reliable D call. The TCR originated in a female donor in good health and CMV-seronegative. Sequences were obtained from PBMCs. Here the CDR3 DNA reads TGTGCCAGCAGCCCCACGCGGAGGACTGAAGCTTTCTTT. Amino acid sequence: CASSPTRRTEAFF.